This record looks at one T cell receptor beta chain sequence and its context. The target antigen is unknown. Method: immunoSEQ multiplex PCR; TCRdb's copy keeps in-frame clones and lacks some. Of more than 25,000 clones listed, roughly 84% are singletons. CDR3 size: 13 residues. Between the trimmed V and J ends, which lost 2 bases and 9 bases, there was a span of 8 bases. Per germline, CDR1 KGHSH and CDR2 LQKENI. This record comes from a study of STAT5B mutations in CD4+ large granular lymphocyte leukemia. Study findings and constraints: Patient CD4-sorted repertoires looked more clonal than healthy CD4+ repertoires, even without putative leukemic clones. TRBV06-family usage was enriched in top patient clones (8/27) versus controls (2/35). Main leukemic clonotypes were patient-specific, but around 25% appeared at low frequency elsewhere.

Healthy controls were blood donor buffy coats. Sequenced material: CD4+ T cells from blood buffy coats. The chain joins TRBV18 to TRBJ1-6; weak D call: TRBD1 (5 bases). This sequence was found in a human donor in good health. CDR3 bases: TGTGCCAGCTCACCAGGGGGGATTTCACCCCTCCACTTT. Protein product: CASSPGGISPLHF.